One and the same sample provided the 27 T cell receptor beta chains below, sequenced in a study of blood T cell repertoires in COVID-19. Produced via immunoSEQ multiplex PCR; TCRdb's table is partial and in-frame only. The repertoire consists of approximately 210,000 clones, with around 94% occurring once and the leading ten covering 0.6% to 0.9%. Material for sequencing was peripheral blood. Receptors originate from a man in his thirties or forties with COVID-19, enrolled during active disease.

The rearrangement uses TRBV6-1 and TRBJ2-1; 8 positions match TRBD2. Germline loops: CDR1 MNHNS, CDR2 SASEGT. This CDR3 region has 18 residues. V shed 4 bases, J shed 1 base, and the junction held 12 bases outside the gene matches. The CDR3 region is CASSGGGLLAESYNEQFF. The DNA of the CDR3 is TGTGCCAGCAGTGGGGGGGGATTACTAGCGGAATCCTACAATGAGCAGTTCTTC.

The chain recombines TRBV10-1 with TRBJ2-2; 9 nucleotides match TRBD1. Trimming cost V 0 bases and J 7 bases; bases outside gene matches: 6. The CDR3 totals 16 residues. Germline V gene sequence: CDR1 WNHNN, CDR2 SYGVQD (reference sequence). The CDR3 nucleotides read TGCGCCAGCAGTGAGTCCCGGACAGGGGTCAGCGGGGAGCTGTTTTTT. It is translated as CASSESRTGVSGELFF.

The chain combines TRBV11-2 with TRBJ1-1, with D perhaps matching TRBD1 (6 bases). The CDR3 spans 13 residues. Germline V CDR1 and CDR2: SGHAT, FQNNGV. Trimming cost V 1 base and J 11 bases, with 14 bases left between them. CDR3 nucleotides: TGTGCCAGCAGCTTAGGGGAGCAGGGGACGGCTTTCTTT. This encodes CASSLGEQGTAFF.

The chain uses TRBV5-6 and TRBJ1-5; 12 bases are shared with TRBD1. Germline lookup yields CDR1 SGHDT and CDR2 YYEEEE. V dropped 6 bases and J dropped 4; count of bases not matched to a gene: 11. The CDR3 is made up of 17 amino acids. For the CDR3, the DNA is TGTGCCAGCACCGCGTCCCGGGACAGGGGGCGGAATCAGCCCCAGCATTTT. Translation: CASTASRDRGRNQPQHF.

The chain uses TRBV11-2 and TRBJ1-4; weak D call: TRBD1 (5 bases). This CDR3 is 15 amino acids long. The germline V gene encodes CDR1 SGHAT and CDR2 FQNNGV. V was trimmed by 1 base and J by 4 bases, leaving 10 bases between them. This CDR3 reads CASSLAGGGNEKLFF. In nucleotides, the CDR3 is TGTGCCAGCAGCTTAGCTGGGGGGGGTAATGAAAAACTGTTTTTT.

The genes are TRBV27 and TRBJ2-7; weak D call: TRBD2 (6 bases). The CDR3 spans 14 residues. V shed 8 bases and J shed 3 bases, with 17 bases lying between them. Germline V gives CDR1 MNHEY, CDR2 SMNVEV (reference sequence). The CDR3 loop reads CASGNRGFFYEQYF. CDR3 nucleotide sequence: TGTGCCAGCGGGAACCGGGGGTTTTTCTACGAGCAGTACTTC.

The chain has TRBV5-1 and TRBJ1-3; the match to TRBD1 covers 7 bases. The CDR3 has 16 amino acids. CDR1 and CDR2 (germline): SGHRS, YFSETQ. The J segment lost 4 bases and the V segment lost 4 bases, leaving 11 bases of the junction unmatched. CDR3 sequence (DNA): TGCGCCAGCAGCCAAAACACACAGGGGCGAGGAAACACCATATATTTT. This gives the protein CASSQNTQGRGNTIYF.

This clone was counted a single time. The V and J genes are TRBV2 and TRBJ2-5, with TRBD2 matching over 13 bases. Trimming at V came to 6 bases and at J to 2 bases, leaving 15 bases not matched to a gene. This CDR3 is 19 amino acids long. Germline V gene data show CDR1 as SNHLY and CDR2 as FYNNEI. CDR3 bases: TGTGCCAGCAGCCGCGGGACTAGCGGGGTAGTCGGGGCACAAGAGACCCAGTACTTC. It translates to CASSRGTSGVVGAQETQYF.

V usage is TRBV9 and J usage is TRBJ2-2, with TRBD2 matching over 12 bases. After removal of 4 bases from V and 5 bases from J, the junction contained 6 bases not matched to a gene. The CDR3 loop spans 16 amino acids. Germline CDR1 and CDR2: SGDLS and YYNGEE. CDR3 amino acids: CASSPLAGGVTGELFF. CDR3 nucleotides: TGTGCCAGCAGCCCCCTAGCGGGGGGGGTAACCGGGGAGCTGTTTTTT.

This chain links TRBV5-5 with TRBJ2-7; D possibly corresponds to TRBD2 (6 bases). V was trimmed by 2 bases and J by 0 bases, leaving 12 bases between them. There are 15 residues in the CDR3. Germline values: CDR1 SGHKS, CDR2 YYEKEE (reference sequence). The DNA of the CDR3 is TGTGCCAGCAGCTTTAAGGACGGGAGCTCCTACGAGCAGTACTTC. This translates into CASSFKDGSSYEQYF.

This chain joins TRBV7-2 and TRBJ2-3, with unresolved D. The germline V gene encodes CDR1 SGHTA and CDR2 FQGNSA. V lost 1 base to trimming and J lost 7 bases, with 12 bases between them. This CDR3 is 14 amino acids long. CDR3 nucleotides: TGTGCCAGCAGCTTAGGTGACTCCTTGTATACGCAGTATTTT. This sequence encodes CASSLGDSLYTQYF.

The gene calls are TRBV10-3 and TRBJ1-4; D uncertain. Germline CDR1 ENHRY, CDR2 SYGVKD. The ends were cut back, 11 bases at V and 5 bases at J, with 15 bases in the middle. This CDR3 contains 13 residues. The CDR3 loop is CAPAPTRNEKLFF. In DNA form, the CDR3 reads TGTGCCCCCGCGCCCACTAGAAATGAAAAACTGTTTTTT.

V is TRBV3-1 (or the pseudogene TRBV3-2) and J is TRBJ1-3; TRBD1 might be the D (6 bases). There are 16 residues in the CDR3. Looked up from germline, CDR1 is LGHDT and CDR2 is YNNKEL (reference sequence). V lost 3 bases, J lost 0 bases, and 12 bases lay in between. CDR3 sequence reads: CASSQRRGGSGNTIYF. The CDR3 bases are TGTGCCAGCAGCCAGCGGAGAGGGGGCTCTGGAAACACCATATATTTT.

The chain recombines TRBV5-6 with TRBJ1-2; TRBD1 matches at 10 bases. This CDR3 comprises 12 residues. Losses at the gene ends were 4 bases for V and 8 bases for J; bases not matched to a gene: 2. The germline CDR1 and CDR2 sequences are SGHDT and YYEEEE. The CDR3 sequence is CASSDRGQGYTF. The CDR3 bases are TGTGCCAGCAGCGACAGGGGGCAAGGCTACACCTTC.

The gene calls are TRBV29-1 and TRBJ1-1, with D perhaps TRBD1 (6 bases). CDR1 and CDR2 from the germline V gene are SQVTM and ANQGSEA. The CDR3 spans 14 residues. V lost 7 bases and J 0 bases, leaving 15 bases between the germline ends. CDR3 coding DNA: TGCAGCGCCCAAGGGGGAGAGGTGAACACTGAAGCTTTCTTT. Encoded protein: CSAQGGEVNTEAFF.

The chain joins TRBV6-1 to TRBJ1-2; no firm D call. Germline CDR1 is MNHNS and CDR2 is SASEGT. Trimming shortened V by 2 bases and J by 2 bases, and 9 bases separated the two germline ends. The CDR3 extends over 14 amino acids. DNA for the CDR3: TGTGCCAGCAGTGAAAGTAGAGGGAACTATGGCTACACCTTC. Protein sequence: CASSESRGNYGYTF.

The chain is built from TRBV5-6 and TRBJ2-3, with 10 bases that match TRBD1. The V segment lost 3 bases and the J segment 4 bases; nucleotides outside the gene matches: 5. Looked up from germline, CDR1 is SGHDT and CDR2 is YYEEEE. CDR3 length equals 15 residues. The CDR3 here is CASSSGTGASDTQYF. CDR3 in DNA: TGTGCCAGCAGCTCCGGGACAGGGGCCTCAGATACGCAGTATTTT.

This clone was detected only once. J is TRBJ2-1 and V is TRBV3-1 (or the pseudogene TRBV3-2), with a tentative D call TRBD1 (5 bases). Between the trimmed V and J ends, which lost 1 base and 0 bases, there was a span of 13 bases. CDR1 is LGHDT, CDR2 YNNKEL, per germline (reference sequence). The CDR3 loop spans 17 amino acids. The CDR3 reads CASSQGGSSGSYNEQFF. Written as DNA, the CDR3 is TGTGCCAGCAGCCAAGGGGGCTCATCGGGCTCCTACAATGAGCAGTTCTTC.

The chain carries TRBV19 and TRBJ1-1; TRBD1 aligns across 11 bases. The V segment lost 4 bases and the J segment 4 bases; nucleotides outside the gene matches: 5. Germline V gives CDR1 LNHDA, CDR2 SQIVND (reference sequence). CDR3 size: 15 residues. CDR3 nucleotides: TGTGCCAGTAGTAAAAAGGGACAGGGGGGCACTGAAGCTTTCTTT. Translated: CASSKKGQGGTEAFF.

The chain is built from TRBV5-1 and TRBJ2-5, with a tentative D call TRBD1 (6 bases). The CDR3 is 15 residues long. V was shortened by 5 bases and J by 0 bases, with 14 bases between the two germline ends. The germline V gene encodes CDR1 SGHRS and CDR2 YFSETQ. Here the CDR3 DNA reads TGCGCCAGCAGGGTGGACAGAACAAACCAAGAGACCCAGTACTTC. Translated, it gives CASRVDRTNQETQYF. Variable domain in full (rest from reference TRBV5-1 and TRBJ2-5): KAGVTQTPRYLIKTRGQQVTLSCSPISGHRSVSWYQQTPGQGLQFLFEYFSETQRNKGNFPGRFSGRQFSNSRSEMNVSTLELGDSALYLCASRVDRTNQETQYFGPGTRLLVL.

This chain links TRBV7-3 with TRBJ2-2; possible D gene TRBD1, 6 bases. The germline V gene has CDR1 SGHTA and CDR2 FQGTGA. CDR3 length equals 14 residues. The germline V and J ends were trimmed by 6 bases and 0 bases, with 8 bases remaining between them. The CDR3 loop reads CASRNRANTGELFF. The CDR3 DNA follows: TGTGCCAGCAGAAACAGGGCGAACACCGGGGAGCTGTTTTTT.

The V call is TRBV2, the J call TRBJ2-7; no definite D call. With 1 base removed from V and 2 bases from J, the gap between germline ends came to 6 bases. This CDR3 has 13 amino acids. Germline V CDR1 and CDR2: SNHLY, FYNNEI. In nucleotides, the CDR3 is TGTGCCAGCAGTGAAGAGCCAACCTACGAGCAGTACTTC. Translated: CASSEEPTYEQYF.

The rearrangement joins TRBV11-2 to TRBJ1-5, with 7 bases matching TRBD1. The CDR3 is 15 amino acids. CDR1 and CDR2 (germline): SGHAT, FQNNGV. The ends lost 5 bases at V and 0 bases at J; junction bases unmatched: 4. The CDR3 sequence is CASSPGQSSNQPQHF. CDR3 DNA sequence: TGTGCCAGCAGCCCGGGACAGAGTAGCAATCAGCCCCAGCATTTT. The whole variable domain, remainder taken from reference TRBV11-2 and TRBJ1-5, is EAGVAQSPRYKIIEKRQSVAFWCNPISGHATLYWYQQILGQGPKLLIQFQNNGVVDDSQLPKDRFSAERLKGVDSTLKIQPAKLEDSAVYLCASSPGQSSNQPQHFGDGTRLSIL.

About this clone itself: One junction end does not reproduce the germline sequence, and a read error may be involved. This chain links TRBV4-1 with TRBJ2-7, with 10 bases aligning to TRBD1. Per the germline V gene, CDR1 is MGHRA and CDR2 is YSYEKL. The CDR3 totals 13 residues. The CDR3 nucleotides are TGCGCCAGCAGCCAAGATCTCGGGACAGGGGTTACGTTC. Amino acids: CASSQDLGTGVTF.

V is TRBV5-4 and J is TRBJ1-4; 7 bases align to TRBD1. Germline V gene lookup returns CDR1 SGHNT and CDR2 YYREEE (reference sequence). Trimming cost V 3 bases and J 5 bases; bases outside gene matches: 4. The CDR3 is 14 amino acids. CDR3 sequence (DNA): TGTGCCAGCAGCTGGGGACAGCCAAATGAAAAACTGTTTTTT. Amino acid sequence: CASSWGQPNEKLFF.

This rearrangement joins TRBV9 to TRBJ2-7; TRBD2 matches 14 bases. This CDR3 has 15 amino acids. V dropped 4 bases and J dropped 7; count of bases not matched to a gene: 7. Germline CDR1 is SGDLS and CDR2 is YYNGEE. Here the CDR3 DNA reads TGTGCCAGCAGCCCGACTAGCGGGGGGGCGGATGAGCAGTACTTC. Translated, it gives CASSPTSGGADEQYF. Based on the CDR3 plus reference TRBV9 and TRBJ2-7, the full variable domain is DSGVTQTPKHLITATGQRVTLRCSPRSGDLSVYWYQQSLDQGLQFLIQYYNGEERAKGNILERFSAQQFPDLHSELNLSSLELGDSALYFCASSPTSGGADEQYFGPGTRLTVT.

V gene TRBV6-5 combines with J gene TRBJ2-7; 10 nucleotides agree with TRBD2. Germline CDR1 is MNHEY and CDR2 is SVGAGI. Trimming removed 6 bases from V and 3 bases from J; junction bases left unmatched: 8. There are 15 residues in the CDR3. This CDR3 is CASSVTSGLNYEQYF. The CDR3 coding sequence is TGTGCCAGCAGCGTGACTAGCGGGCTTAACTACGAGCAGTACTTC.